This TCR beta chain was identified during a study of blood T cell repertoires in COVID-19. For the study at large: PBMCs, B-cell-depleted T cells, or T cells provided the cDNA or gDNA that made up the material.

In the original analysis: Amplification from reference gene primers served as the basis for estimated nucleated cell counts. The data were produced by immunoSEQ multiplex PCR, yet TCRdb's version contains in-frame clones alone and is incomplete. V and J calls and clone size are as listed in that table; D and trimming were resolved from the DNA. The sample has 220,000 or so clones, 85% to 90% seen once. Allocation to cohorts depended on clinical history reported by the participants. This CDR3 is built from 16 residues. J was trimmed by 6 bases and V by 1 base; bases with no gene match: 7. CDR1 and CDR2 (germline): MNHNS, SASEGT.

Input material: PBMCs or T cells enriched from blood (not recorded which). The clonotype comes from a middle-aged man who had been exposed to COVID-19. The chain has TRBV6-1 and TRBJ1-5, with TRBD1 matching 9 bases. This CDR3 is CASSEVGQGIGQPQHF. In DNA form, the CDR3 reads TGTGCCAGCAGTGAAGTAGGACAGGGGATAGGTCAGCCCCAGCATTTT.